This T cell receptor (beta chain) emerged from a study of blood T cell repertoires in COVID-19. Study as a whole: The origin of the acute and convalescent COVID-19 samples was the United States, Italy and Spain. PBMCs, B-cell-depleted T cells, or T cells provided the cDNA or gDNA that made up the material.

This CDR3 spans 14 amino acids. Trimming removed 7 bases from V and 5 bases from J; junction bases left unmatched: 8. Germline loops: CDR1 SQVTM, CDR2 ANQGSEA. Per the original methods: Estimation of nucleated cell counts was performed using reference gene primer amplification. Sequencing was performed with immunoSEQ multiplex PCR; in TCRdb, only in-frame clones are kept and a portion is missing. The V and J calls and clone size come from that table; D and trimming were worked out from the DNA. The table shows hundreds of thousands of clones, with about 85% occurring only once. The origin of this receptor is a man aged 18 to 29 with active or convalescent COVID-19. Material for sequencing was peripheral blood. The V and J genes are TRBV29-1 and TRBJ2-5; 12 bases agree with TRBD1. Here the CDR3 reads CSGRGQGAMETQYF. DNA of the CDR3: TGCAGCGGACGGGGACAGGGGGCGATGGAGACCCAGTACTTC.